Listed here is a single T cell receptor (beta chain). The antigen is not known. Time point described: week 23, last vaccination. Vaccinated patients received 300 ug of mutant IDH1 20-mer peptide per dose, with topical imiquimod. This specimen comes from a study of a mutant IDH1 vaccine in newly diagnosed glioma. Study as a whole: Treated patients, roughly 62% male and roughly 38% female, averaged approximately 40 years of age.

TCRdb's copy holds only in-frame clones and misses some; the assay was immunoSEQ multiplex PCR. This table holds approximately 30,000 clones, approximately 78% found once. The CDR3 has 13 amino acids. Per the germline V gene, CDR1 is SGHRS and CDR2 is YFSETQ. The V end was cut by 3 bases, the J end by 7 bases, with 11 bases between. This chain joins TRBV5-1 and TRBJ2-1; no firm D call. The sequence came from a woman in her twenties or thirties with glioma. The specimen was PBMCs, collected from a glioma patient whose treatment included an IDH1 peptide vaccine. CDR3 region: CASSSGLQNEQFF. The CDR3 DNA follows: TGCGCCAGCAGCTCGGGTCTACAGAATGAGCAGTTCTTC. The entire variable domain, with the rest obtained from reference TRBV5-1 and TRBJ2-1, is as follows: KAGVTQTPRYLIKTRGQQVTLSCSPISGHRSVSWYQQTPGQGLQFLFEYFSETQRNKGNFPGRFSGRQFSNSRSEMNVSTLELGDSALYLCASSSGLQNEQFFGPGTRLTVL.